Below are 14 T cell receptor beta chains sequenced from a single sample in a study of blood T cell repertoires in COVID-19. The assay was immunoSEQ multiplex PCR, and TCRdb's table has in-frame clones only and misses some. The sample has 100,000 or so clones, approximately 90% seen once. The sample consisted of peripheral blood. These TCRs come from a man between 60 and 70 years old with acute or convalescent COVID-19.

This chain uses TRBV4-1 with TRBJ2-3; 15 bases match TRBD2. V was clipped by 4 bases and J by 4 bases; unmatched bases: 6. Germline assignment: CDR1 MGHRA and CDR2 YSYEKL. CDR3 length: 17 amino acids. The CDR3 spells CASSPGLAGGPADTQYF. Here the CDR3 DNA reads TGCGCCAGCAGCCCCGGACTAGCGGGAGGGCCCGCAGATACGCAGTATTTT.

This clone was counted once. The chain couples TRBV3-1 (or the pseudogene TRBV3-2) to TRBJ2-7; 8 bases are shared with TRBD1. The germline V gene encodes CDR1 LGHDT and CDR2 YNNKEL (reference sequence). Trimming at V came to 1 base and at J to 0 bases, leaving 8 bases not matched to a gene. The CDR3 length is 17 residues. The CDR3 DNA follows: TGTGCCAGCAGCCAAGCCCCCAGGGGACAGGCCTCCTACGAGCAGTACTTC. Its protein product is CASSQAPRGQASYEQYF.

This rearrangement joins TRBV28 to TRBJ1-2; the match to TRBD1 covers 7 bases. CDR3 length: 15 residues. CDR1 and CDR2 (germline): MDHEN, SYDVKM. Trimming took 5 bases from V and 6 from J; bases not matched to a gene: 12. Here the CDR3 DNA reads TGTGCCAGCAGTCCTCCCGGACAGGCGGTTCATGGCTACACCTTC. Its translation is CASSPPGQAVHGYTF.

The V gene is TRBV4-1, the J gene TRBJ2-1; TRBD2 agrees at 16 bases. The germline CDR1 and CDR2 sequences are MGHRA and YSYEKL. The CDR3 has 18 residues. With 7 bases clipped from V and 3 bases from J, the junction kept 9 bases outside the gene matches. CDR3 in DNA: TGCGCCAGCACCTACTCGGGACTAGCGGGAGGGCTCTACAATGAGCAGTTCTTC. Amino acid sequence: CASTYSGLAGGLYNEQFF.

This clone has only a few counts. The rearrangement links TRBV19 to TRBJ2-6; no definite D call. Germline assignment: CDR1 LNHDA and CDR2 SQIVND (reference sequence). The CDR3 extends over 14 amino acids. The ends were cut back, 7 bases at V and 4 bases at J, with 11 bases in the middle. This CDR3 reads CASTPTGGANVLTF. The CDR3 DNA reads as TGTGCCAGTACCCCGACCGGGGGGGCCAACGTCCTGACTTTC.

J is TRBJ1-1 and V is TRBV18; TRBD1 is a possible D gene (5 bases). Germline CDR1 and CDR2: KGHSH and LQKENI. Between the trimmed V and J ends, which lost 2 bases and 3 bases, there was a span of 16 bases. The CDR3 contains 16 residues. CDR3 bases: TGTGCCAGCTCACCAAGGGCAGGGAGGTCGGACACTGAAGCTTTCTTT. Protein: CASSPRAGRSDTEAFF.

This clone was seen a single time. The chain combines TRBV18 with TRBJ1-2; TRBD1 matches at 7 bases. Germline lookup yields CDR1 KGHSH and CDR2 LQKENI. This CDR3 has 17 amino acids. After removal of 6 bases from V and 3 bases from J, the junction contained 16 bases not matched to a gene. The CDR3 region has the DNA TGTGCCAGCTCCAGGACGGAAGGGACAGCTGGGGACTATGGCTACACCTTC. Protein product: CASSRTEGTAGDYGYTF.

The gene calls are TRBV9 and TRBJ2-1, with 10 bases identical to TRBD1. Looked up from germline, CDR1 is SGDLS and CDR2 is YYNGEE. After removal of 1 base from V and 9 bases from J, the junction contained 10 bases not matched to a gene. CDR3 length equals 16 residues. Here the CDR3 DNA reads TGTGCCAGCAGCGTAACCGGGACAGGGGTCGTAAGTGAGCAGTTCTTC. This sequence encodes CASSVTGTGVVSEQFF.

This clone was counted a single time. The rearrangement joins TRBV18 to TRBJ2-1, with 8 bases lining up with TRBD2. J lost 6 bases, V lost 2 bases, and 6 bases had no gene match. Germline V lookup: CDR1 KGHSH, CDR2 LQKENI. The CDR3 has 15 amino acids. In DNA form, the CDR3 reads TGTGCCAGCTCACCATCCAGCGGGAGCTTCAATGAGCAGTTCTTC. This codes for CASSPSSGSFNEQFF.

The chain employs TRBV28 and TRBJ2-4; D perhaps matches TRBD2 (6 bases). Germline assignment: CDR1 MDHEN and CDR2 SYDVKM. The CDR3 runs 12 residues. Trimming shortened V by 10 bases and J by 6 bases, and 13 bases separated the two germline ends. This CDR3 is CATWGDGNIQYF. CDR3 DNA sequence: TGTGCCACCTGGGGGGACGGAAACATTCAGTACTTC.

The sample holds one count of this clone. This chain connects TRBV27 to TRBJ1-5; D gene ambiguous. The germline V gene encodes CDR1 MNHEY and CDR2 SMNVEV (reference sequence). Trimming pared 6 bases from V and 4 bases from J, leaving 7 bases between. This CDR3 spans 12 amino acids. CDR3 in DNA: TGTGCCAGCAGGCGAGGGAATCAGCCCCAGCATTTT. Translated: CASRRGNQPQHF.

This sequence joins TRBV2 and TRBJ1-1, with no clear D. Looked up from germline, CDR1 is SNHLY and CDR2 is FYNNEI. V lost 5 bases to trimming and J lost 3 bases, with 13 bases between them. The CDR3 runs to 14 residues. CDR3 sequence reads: CASSWRESDTEAFF. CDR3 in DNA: TGTGCCAGCAGTTGGAGGGAATCGGACACTGAAGCTTTCTTT.

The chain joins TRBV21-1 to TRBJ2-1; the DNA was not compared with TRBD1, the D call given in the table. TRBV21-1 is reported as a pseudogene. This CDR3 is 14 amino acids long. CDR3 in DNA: TGTGCCAGCCCTCGTGTAAAGGGGCGTGGTGAGCAGTTCTTC. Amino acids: CASPRVKGRGEQFF.

The CDR3 sequence is CASSFAVNTGELFF. Here the CDR3 DNA reads TGTGCCAGCAGTTTCGCAGTTAACACCGGGGAGCTGTTTTTT. The rearrangement uses TRBV28 and TRBJ2-2; unclear D gene. Trimming removed 3 bases from V and 2 bases from J, with 7 bases in between. Germline CDR1 MDHEN, CDR2 SYDVKM. CDR3 length equals 14 residues.